The following is a TCR beta chain sequence with its context. Its antigen is as yet unknown. The sample belongs to a study of cytotoxic CD8 clonotypes in ibrutinib-treated CLL. Whole-study context: The group held under twelve relapsed/refractory and 15 treatment-naive patients, with some 17 IGHV unmutated. The study recorded mean values of approximately 260,000 productive templates and 100,000 or so productive rearrangements per sample.

The repertoire was sequenced with immunoSEQ multiplex PCR; TCRdb's copy has only in-frame clones and lacks some. The data show some 160,000 clones, more than 75% seen once. Study-level results: Researchers report that baseline clonality outpaced age-matched healthy donors and tracked circulating CD8+ T-cell counts. Whereas clonality rose at ibrutinib response, it declined toward baseline at progression.

Sequencing was performed on PBMCs, taken after 12 months of ibrutinib treatment. This TCR was sampled from a human donor with chronic lymphocytic leukemia.

The CDR3 DNA follows: TGCGCCAGCAGCTTGGAGTGGGCTAGCGGGAGTAATCTCGTGCAGTACTTC. Its protein product is CASSLEWASGSNLVQYF. This chain links TRBV5-1 with TRBJ2-7; TRBD2 agrees at 10 bases. Germline CDR1 SGHRS, CDR2 YFSETQ. V lost 0 bases to trimming and J lost 9 bases; unmatched junction nucleotides: 15. The CDR3 spans 17 residues. The full variable domain, its missing parts supplied by reference TRBV5-1 and TRBJ2-7, is KAGVTQTPRYLIKTRGQQVTLSCSPISGHRSVSWYQQTPGQGLQFLFEYFSETQRNKGNFPGRFSGRQFSNSRSEMNVSTLELGDSALYLCASSLEWASGSNLVQYFGPGTRLTVT.